This T cell receptor beta chain appears in the sequencing data of a study of blood T cell repertoires in COVID-19. Study details: Specimens from acute and convalescent COVID-19 originated in the United States, Italy and Spain.

The CDR3 length is 15 residues. In the original processing: How many nucleated cells were present was estimated from reference gene primer amplification. Here immunoSEQ multiplex PCR was the method, and the copy in TCRdb shows in-frame clones only, minus some. V, J and clone size were drawn from that table, and D and trimming were deduced from the DNA. Of 140,000 to 150,000 clones in the sample, 75% to 85% were seen once. The material sequenced was peripheral blood. The TCR was taken from a man aged 55 to 70 with acute or convalescent COVID-19. This rearrangement joins TRBV21-1 to TRBJ1-2; the table's D call, TRBD1, was not checked against the DNA. TRBV21-1 constitutes a pseudogene. The CDR3 sequence is CASSKRRRGRNGYTF. In DNA, the CDR3 is TGTGCCAGCAGCAAAAGGCGGAGGGGGCGAAATGGCTACACCTTC.